This T cell receptor (beta chain) is drawn from a study of blood T cell repertoires in COVID-19. Trimming cost V 3 bases and J 3 bases, with 9 bases left between them. This CDR3 region has 13 residues. The germline V gene encodes CDR1 KGHSY and CDR2 FQNENV. TCRdb keeps only in-frame clones here, not all; method: immunoSEQ multiplex PCR. The sample shows 25,000 to 35,000 clones, around 90% of them seen only once. Sequences were obtained from peripheral blood. The J gene is TRBJ2-7, the V gene TRBV16; D perhaps matches TRBD1 (5 bases). The source of this sequence is a human donor in a cohort sampled during active COVID-19. Written as DNA, the CDR3 is TGTGCCAGCAGCCATGGGGCCCTCTACGAGCAGTACTTC. Its translation: CASSHGALYEQYF.